Each of the 25 T cell receptor beta chains below was sequenced from the same sample in a study of blood T cells in healthy people across ages. A second 7 to 11 cycle PCR used barcoded and J-beta primers. TCRdb analysed the 5' RACE reads with MiXCR anew, one entry per CDR3 protein. The table has 730,000 or so distinct CDR3 sequences, around 38% seen once. The sequenced sample consisted of blood. Receptor source: a man at least 80 years old in good health.

Worth noting for this clonotype: At one end the junction does not follow the germline gene, possibly because of a read error. The chain recombines TRBV7-2 with TRBJ2-6; tentative D call: TRBD1 (6 bases). The CDR3 has 16 amino acids. Germline-derived CDR1 and CDR2 are SGHTA and FQGNSA. Here the CDR3 DNA reads TGTGCCAGCAGCTTAATTGGGGGCTCTGGGGCCCACGTCCTGACTTTC. Protein product: CASSLIGGSGAHVLTF.

This clonotype has just a few counts. The chain has TRBV20-1 and TRBJ2-1, with 9 bases matching TRBD2. This CDR3 has 15 amino acids. The V gene's germline CDR1 is DFQATT and CDR2 SNEGSKA (reference sequence). J was trimmed by 6 bases and V by 2 bases; bases with no gene match: 8. The CDR3 nucleotides are TGCAGTGCTAGAAGGGGGGCTAGCGGGATCAATGAGCAGTTCTTC. It encodes CSARRGASGINEQFF.

On this clonotype itself: This sequence may be a read error, since a much larger clone differs from it by one base. V usage is TRBV5-4 and J usage is TRBJ2-5, with 11 bases identical to TRBD1. The V segment lost 1 base and the J segment 11 bases; nucleotides outside the gene matches: 16. CDR1 and CDR2 from the germline V gene are SGHNT and YYREEE (reference sequence). The CDR3 contains 17 residues. For the CDR3, the DNA is TGTGCCAGCAGCTTGCGGAGCCGGACAGGGGGCACATATGAGCAGTACTTC. It is translated as CASSLRSRTGGTYEQYF.

This clonotype was recorded at least ten times. The chain couples TRBV29-1 to TRBJ2-7, with 8 bases aligning to TRBD2. The V segment lost 7 bases and the J segment 3 bases; nucleotides outside the gene matches: 5. The CDR3 spans 12 residues. Germline loops: CDR1 SQVTM, CDR2 ANQGSEA. In DNA form, the CDR3 reads TGCAGCGCATCGCGGGGGGACTACGAGCAGTACTTC. Amino acid sequence: CSASRGDYEQYF.

This clonotype was detected many times. CDR3 loop: CSVRREPSDEQYF. Written as DNA, the CDR3 is TGCAGCGTTAGGAGGGAGCCGTCGGACGAGCAGTACTTC. The genes are TRBV29-1 and TRBJ2-7, with D possibly being TRBD2 (6 bases). Germline CDR1 SQVTM, CDR2 ANQGSEA. This CDR3 has 13 amino acids. The V end lost 5 bases, the J end lost 5 bases, and 16 bases lay between the germline ends.

The chain carries TRBV11-2 and TRBJ2-1, with a tentative D call TRBD2 (5 bases). V lost 3 bases to trimming and J lost 8 bases, with 14 bases between them. This CDR3 region has 14 residues. Per the germline V gene, CDR1 is SGHAT and CDR2 is FQNNGV. The CDR3 DNA sequence: TGTGCCAGCAGCTTTACTAGTTTATCGGATGAGCAGTTCTTC. Protein: CASSFTSLSDEQFF.

V gene TRBV24-1 combines with J gene TRBJ2-2, with D hard to call. Trimming pared 3 bases from V and 4 bases from J, leaving 11 bases between. CDR3 length equals 15 residues. Germline lookup yields CDR1 KGHDR and CDR2 SFDVKD. In DNA, the CDR3 is TGTGCCACCAGTGATATGCAGGATGGCACCGGGGAGCTGTTTTTT. This encodes CATSDMQDGTGELFF.

The genes are TRBV4-1 and TRBJ1-2; TRBD1 matches at 8 bases. Germline CDR1 reads MGHRA; CDR2 reads YSYEKL. This CDR3 contains 17 residues. V was clipped by 0 bases and J by 2 bases; unmatched bases: 8. The CDR3: CASSQDYSGQGNYGYTF. The CDR3 DNA is TGCGCCAGCAGCCAAGATTATTCCGGACAGGGAAACTATGGCTACACCTTC.

V is TRBV19 and J is TRBJ1-6; no clear D. CDR3 length: 15 amino acids. The germline gives CDR1 LNHDA, CDR2 SQIVND (reference sequence). The V and J ends lost 5 bases and 2 bases respectively, with 10 bases between them. CDR3 nucleotides: TGTGCCAGTAGTGTGGCAGGAACCTATAATTCACCCCTCCACTTT. Its translation is CASSVAGTYNSPLHF.

The table lists this clonotype with many counts. The chain couples TRBV4-3 to TRBJ2-1; 11 positions match TRBD1. After removal of 5 bases from V and 3 bases from J, the junction contained 6 bases not matched to a gene. From germline, CDR1 is LGHNA and CDR2 YSLEER. This CDR3 is built from 16 residues. The CDR3 DNA reads as TGCGCCAGCAGCTCTCCCGGGACAGGGGGCTACAATGAGCAGTTCTTC. Its protein product is CASSSPGTGGYNEQFF.

This clonotype was detected only once. A much larger clonotype is one base distant, so this may be a read error. For the CDR3, the DNA is TGTGCCAGCAGCCAAGATGCCCGAAGGTCCTCCTACGAGCAGTACTTC. Translated: CASSQDARRSSYEQYF. J is TRBJ2-7 and V is TRBV4-2; D is ambiguous. Germline V lookup: CDR1 LGHNA, CDR2 YNFKEQ. The germline V and J ends were trimmed by 0 bases and 0 bases, with 12 bases remaining between them. CDR3 length: 16 amino acids.

The chain is built from TRBV12-3 or TRBV12-4 and TRBJ2-3, with D perhaps matching TRBD1 (5 bases). This CDR3 is 16 amino acids long. With 3 bases removed from V and 0 bases from J, the gap between germline ends came to 13 bases. CDR3: CASSFGSRASTDTQYF. The CDR3 DNA reads as TGTGCCAGCAGTTTCGGTAGCAGGGCAAGCACAGATACGCAGTATTTT.

This clonotype appeared a single time. V usage is TRBV9 and J usage is TRBJ1-2; 7 bases are shared with TRBD1. With V trimmed by 4 bases and J by 8 bases, 5 bases remained unmatched. Germline CDR1 is SGDLS and CDR2 is YYNGEE. The CDR3 has 12 amino acids. CDR3 nucleotides: TGTGCCAGCAGCCCGACAGGGCGGGGCTACACCTTC. It codes for CASSPTGRGYTF.

The chain joins TRBV5-1 to TRBJ2-1, with 12 bases aligning to TRBD1. The CDR3 covers 17 residues. Germline-derived CDR1 and CDR2 are SGHRS and YFSETQ. Trimming took 4 bases from V and 1 from J; bases not matched to a gene: 6. The CDR3 region has the DNA TGCGCCAGCAGCGGCGGGACAGGGGGCAGGTCCTACAATGAGCAGTTCTTC. This codes for CASSGGTGGRSYNEQFF.

This clonotype was counted a few times. The V gene is TRBV2, the J gene TRBJ2-5; D possibly uses TRBD1 or TRBD2 (6 bases each). The CDR3 is 14 residues long. The germline gives CDR1 SNHLY, CDR2 FYNNEI. The ends were cut back, 2 bases at V and 4 bases at J, with 11 bases in the middle. CDR3 nucleotide sequence: TGTGCCAGCAGTGAACAGGGGACTGGAGAGACCCAGTACTTC. Residues: CASSEQGTGETQYF.

This clonotype turned up a few times. The chain recombines TRBV11-2 with TRBJ1-2, with TRBD1 as a possible D gene (5 bases). Germline values: CDR1 SGHAT, CDR2 FQNNGV. The CDR3 is 12 amino acids. The germline V and J ends were trimmed by 6 bases and 6 bases, with 11 bases remaining between them. The CDR3 region is CASSRDWDGYTF. In DNA form, the CDR3 reads TGTGCCAGCAGTCGGGACTGGGATGGCTACACCTTC.

CDR3 loop: CASSPQGTPTYEQYF. The DNA for the CDR3 is TGTGCCAGCAGCCCCCAAGGGACACCCACCTACGAGCAGTACTTC. The chain recombines TRBV7-2 with TRBJ2-7; D is perhaps TRBD1 (6 bases). The CDR3 extends over 15 amino acids. CDR1 is SGHTA, CDR2 FQGNSA, per germline. V gave up 5 bases and J gave up 2 bases, with 16 bases separating them.

The chain has TRBV6-1 and TRBJ1-2, with 11 bases aligning to TRBD1. There are 16 residues in the CDR3. Trimming cost V 4 bases and J 3 bases; bases outside gene matches: 7. Germline-derived CDR1 and CDR2 are MNHNS and SASEGT. The CDR3 DNA is TGTGCCAGCAGTGCCGTCCCGGGACAGGGGGACTATGGCTACACCTTC. It is translated as CASSAVPGQGDYGYTF.

The V and J genes are TRBV2 and TRBJ2-5; D might be TRBD1 or TRBD2, each matching 6 bases. The V end lost 2 bases, the J end lost 11 bases, and 18 bases lay between the germline ends. This CDR3 region has 14 residues. Germline CDR1 SNHLY, CDR2 FYNNEI. The CDR3 DNA reads as TGTGCCAGCAGTGAAAGTTTGGGGGGCGTTGAGCAGTACTTC. This gives the protein CASSESLGGVEQYF.

The chain links TRBV29-1 to TRBJ2-7; D remains ambiguous. The CDR3 is 12 residues long. Germline V CDR1 and CDR2: SQVTM, ANQGSEA. V was cut by 5 bases and J by 3 bases, with 11 bases left in between. DNA of the CDR3: TGCAGCGTTATAGTGGACCTCTACGAGCAGTACTTC. Its translation is CSVIVDLYEQYF.

Note on this clonotype: This sequence may be a read error, since a much larger clone differs from it by one base. V usage is TRBV14 and J usage is TRBJ1-4; no clear D. Germline CDR1 SGHDN, CDR2 FVKESK. The CDR3 has 13 residues. CDR3 nucleotides: TGTGCCGGCAGCCGGCAGCCTAATGAAAAACTGTTTTTT. This translates into CAGSRQPNEKLFF.

The J gene is TRBJ1-5, the V gene TRBV6-1, with TRBD1 as a possible D gene (5 bases). This CDR3 is 14 amino acids long. Germline-derived CDR1 and CDR2 are MNHNS and SASEGT. V was clipped by 7 bases and J by 0 bases, with 10 bases between them. The CDR3 bases are TGTGCCAGCATCGAGGGGTATAGCAATCAGCCCCAGCATTTT. Encoded protein: CASIEGYSNQPQHF.

Only a few counts were recorded for this clonotype. The CDR3 DNA reads as TGTGCCAGCTCGACTAGCGGGGGGAACGCTGAGCAGTTCTTC. As protein: CASSTSGGNAEQFF. This chain joins TRBV6-4 and TRBJ2-1, with 13 bases matching TRBD2. The CDR3 covers 14 residues. The V gene end was trimmed by 8 bases and the J gene end by 9 bases; junction bases not matched to a gene: 7. Germline V lookup: CDR1 MRHNA, CDR2 SNTAGT.

The chain uses TRBV3-1 and TRBJ2-7, with 7 bases lining up with TRBD2. Germline CDR1 is LGHDT and CDR2 is YNNKEL (reference sequence). Trimming took 1 base from V and 2 from J; bases not matched to a gene: 8. There are 16 residues in the CDR3. The CDR3 nucleotides are TGTGCCAGCAGCCAAGTACGGGCTAGCGGAGCCTACGAGCAGTACTTC. Its protein is CASSQVRASGAYEQYF.

The CDR3, as DNA: TGCGCCAGCAGCCAGGCTAGCGGGAACAATGAGCAGTTCTTC. This gives the protein CASSQASGNNEQFF. The chain combines TRBV5-1 with TRBJ2-1, with 9 bases identical to TRBD2. Per the germline V gene, CDR1 is SGHRS and CDR2 is YFSETQ. The J segment lost 5 bases and the V segment lost 4 bases, leaving 4 bases of the junction unmatched. CDR3 length equals 14 residues.